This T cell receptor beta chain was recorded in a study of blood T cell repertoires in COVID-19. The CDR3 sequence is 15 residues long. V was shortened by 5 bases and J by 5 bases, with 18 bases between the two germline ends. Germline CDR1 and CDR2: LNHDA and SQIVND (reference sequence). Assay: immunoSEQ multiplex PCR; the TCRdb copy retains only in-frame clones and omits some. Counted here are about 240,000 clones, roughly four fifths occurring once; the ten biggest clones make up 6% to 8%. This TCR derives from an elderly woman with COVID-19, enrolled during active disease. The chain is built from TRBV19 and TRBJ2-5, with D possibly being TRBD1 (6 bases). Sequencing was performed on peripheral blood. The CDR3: CASSPWTAKGETQYF. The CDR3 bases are TGTGCCAGTAGTCCCTGGACAGCTAAAGGGGAGACCCAGTACTTC.